This TCR beta chain comes out of a study of identical twins (dated by TCRdb to about 2016). Background for the entire study: To test whether fetal clonotypes persist, this study deep-sequenced TCR alpha and beta repertoires from monozygotic twins, from unrelated adults of various ages, and from cord blood. To rule out contamination, the twin experiments were replicated at different times with different library preparation protocols. General findings and caveats noted by the study authors: Zero-insertion analyses could be partly confounded by invariant T cells such as MAIT and iNKT, although diverse VJ usage argued against such confounding for most clonotypes. Because the same donors could not be followed over many years, the conclusions depended on cross-sectional statistical analysis. A weaker excess of twin sharing was found in beta out-of-frame sequences because the signal-to-noise ratio was lowered by fewer shared sequences. Compared with coincidental sharing between unrelated individuals, an excess of low generation-probability sequences was observed among out-of-frame TCR alpha sequences shared between twins. Fewer insertions were carried by abundant cord blood beta clonotypes; a weaker similar trend was observed in young adult naive repertoires, while no such trend was observed in memory repertoires. In monozygotic twins, out-of-frame TCR alpha sharing was systematically underestimated by recombination models, although the models agreed with sharing between unrelated individuals.

V is cut by 3 bases and J by 3 bases, and the space between the germline ends is 2 bases. The CDR3 contains 11 residues, cysteine and phenylalanine counted. The kept DNA is CDR3 alone, 33 bases in frame from the first base. The germline V gene (reference sequence) provides CDR1 LNHDA and CDR2 SQIVND. Turning to this clonotype: No antigen is known for it. The input lacks base qualities; no much larger clone sits a single base away.

The library was prepared using 5' RACE. Sequencing used an Illumina HiSeq 2000. Template switching introduced a universal primer binding site; the final cDNA contained a unique molecular identifier, enabling accurate counting of TCR cDNA molecules. Specific primers in the conserved constant-segment region were used to synthesize first-strand cDNA for the TCR alpha and beta chains. To control for contamination, each cDNA library was double barcoded with a SMART-Mk sample barcode plus Illumina barcodes. Two successive PCR steps introduced TruSeq adapter sequences along with Illumina sample barcodes. TCR alpha and beta cDNA libraries were sequenced on the Illumina HiSeq platform with custom primers. From the authors' description of their analysis: Unique molecular identifiers were extracted from raw reads with MiGEC, and CDR3 positions were determined with MiXCR. For each individual, recombination models were inferred using an EM algorithm with the repgenHMM and IGoR tools. The tcR package in R was used for shared clonotype analysis, with sharing normalized by the product of cloneset sizes. To study raw recombination free of thymic and clonal selection effects, out-of-frame nonproductive sequences were analyzed. TCRdb reprocessed the public reads (quality trimming at Q25 with fastp, clone calling with MiXCR) and kept in-frame beta chains. For every CDR3 protein sequence, its rows merge into one entry that carries the most common genes and DNA. TCRdb, not the original authors, processed these V and J calls. Here the sample has 1.5 million to 2 million distinct CDR3 sequences; about 32% occur a single time. 0.25% to 0.3% of the sample belongs to the ten largest clones.

All donors were healthy Caucasians. The source material was cord blood. The receptor comes from a newborn girl in good health. Recombination linked TRBV19 to TRBJ1-1, with no confident D gene call. This receptor has the CDR3 CASSIYTEAFF. The DNA is TGTGCCAGTAGTATTTACACTGAAGCTTTCTTT.